This section outlines one TCR beta chain sequence together with its context. The antigen is unknown. This sample was included in a study of post-analysis software for immune sequencing data. Germline V gives CDR1 SGHDN, CDR2 FVKESK. The ends were cut back, 0 bases at V and 3 bases at J, with 5 bases in the middle. This CDR3 contains 13 residues. Libraries were made from TCR beta cDNA, and they carried unique molecular identifiers. Roughly 500,000 cDNA molecules were obtained per 1 to 10 million input T cells. MiXCR was run by TCRdb on the PCR reads, yielding one entry per CDR3 protein. This sample has about 210,000 distinct CDR3 sequences, with over 25% found just once. Study outcomes and limitations: Patients had higher frequencies than controls of five or six TRBV segments, including TRBV5-6, TRBV5-1 and TRBV20-1. F-measure co-clustering was strong for batch-matched samples.

This rearrangement joins TRBV14 to TRBJ1-1, with unresolved D. Sequencing input: blood. This clonotype was sampled from a girl aged 2-17 years with multiple sclerosis. CDR3 protein: CASSQEIYTEAFF. CDR3 in DNA: TGTGCCAGCAGCCAAGAAATTTACACTGAAGCTTTCTTT.